Here is one T cell receptor beta chain with its context. Its antigen is not known. This sample stems from a study of T cells expressing NK-cell markers. About the study: Sequencing of TCR beta repertoires drew on sorted CD3+CD56+NKG2C+, CD3+CD56+NKG2C- and CD3+CD56-NKG2C+ T cells. Findings and limits, study-wide: The CD3+CD56-NKG2C+ fraction of a few donors was likewise dominated by these clonotypes.

CDR1 MDHEN and CDR2 SYDVKM come from the germline V gene. CDR3 length: 15 amino acids. TCRdb processed the 5' RACE reads again and assigns one entry to each CDR3 protein, with no DNA. The sample totals some 390,000 distinct CDR3 sequences. The chain employs TRBV28 and TRBJ2-4; TCRdb's D call of TRBD1 is untestable without DNA. The origin of this receptor is a woman in her forties or fifties in good health. The sequenced material came from blood T cells: a sorted CD56 or NKG2C T cell subset, CD4+ or CD8+ T cells, or bulk PBMC T cells (not recorded which). The CDR3 loop is CASSKNSGTSLGQYF. Full variable domain (rest looked up from reference TRBV28 and TRBJ2-4): DVKVTQSSRYLVKRTGEKVFLECVQDMDHENMFWYRQDPGLGLRLIYFSYDVKMKEKGDIPEGYSVSREKKERFSLILESASTNQTSMYLCASSKNSGTSLGQYFGAGTRLSVL.